Presented here are 21 T cell receptor beta chains from one specimen sequenced in a study of CD8 T cells in ankylosing spondylitis. No antigens are known for them. TCRdb passed the 5' RACE reads through MiXCR, listing each CDR3 protein once. The profile shows more than 650,000 distinct CDR3 sequences, about 10% of them singletons. Study-level points and caveats: A TCR beta motif of 8 or 9 highly homologous variants appeared characteristic of ankylosing spondylitis blood.

Sequencing used blood, either unsorted or a sorted T cell fraction (not recorded which). These TCRs come from a male donor with ankylosing spondylitis.

This clonotype was observed a handful of times. V and J are TRBV19 and TRBJ2-7, with 11 nucleotides matching TRBD2. J was trimmed by 2 bases and V by 6 bases; bases with no gene match: 6. Looked up from germline, CDR1 is LNHDA and CDR2 is SQIVND (reference sequence). The CDR3 has 15 amino acids. The chain's CDR3 is CASSRLAGLTYEQYF. Written as DNA, the CDR3 is TGTGCCAGTAGCCGACTAGCGGGATTAACCTACGAGCAGTACTTC.

This clonotype occurred a few times. The J gene is TRBJ1-2, the V gene TRBV7-9; D not resolved. The V gene lost 5 bases and the J gene lost 2 bases, with 9 bases spanning the gap. CDR3 length equals 13 residues. Germline V gene lookup returns CDR1 SEHNR and CDR2 FQNEAQ (reference sequence). The CDR3: CASSRPANYGYTF. Here the CDR3 DNA reads TGTGCCAGCAGCCGTCCCGCCAACTATGGCTACACCTTC.

V and J are TRBV27 and TRBJ2-3; D not certain. The CDR3 has 16 amino acids. CDR1 is MNHEY and CDR2 is SMNVEV in the germline V gene (reference sequence). V lost 4 bases and J 4 bases, leaving 18 bases between the germline ends. CDR3 nucleotide sequence: TGTGCCAGCAGTTCCCGTCGTCGGGCCAGCGCAGATACGCAGTATTTT. Protein sequence: CASSSRRRASADTQYF.

This clonotype was detected only a few times. The V gene is TRBV20-1, the J gene TRBJ1-1; D is uncertain. V lost 0 bases to trimming and J lost 5 bases, with 16 bases between them. CDR1 and CDR2 from the germline V gene are DFQATT and SNEGSKA (reference sequence). The CDR3 is 15 amino acids. The DNA of the CDR3 is TGCAGTGCTAGAGATCTAGGCGAGGGTCCGACTGAAGCTTTCTTT. Its translation is CSARDLGEGPTEAFF.

This clonotype showed up many times. This chain uses TRBV12-3 or TRBV12-4 with TRBJ1-5; weak D call: TRBD1 (5 bases). Trimming removed 3 bases at V and 1 base at J, with 16 bases between. This CDR3 has 17 amino acids. Written as DNA, the CDR3 is TGTGCCAGCAGTTTGGGGCGGACGGGACCGAGCAATCAGCCCCAGCATTTT. Translating gives CASSLGRTGPSNQPQHF.

This clonotype has more than one count but fewer than ten. The gene calls are TRBV18 and TRBJ2-7, with D perhaps TRBD2 (6 bases). V lost 1 base, J lost 5 bases, and 15 bases lay in between. The CDR3 length is 15 residues. In germline, CDR1 is KGHSH, CDR2 LQKENI. The CDR3 DNA reads TGTGCCAGCTCACCACTCAGTCGGGAGATGCACGAGCAGTACTTC. Translating gives CASSPLSREMHEQYF.

V gene TRBV5-1 combines with J gene TRBJ1-4; the match to TRBD1 covers 10 bases. The CDR3 runs 14 residues. V was pared by 3 bases and J by 6 bases, with 2 bases of the junction left unmatched. From germline, CDR1 is SGHRS and CDR2 YFSETQ. CDR3 in DNA: TGCGCCAGCAGCTCGACAGGGGGCCATGAAAAACTGTTTTTT. Encoded protein: CASSSTGGHEKLFF.

This clonotype has only a few counts. This chain joins TRBV6-2 or TRBV6-3 and TRBJ1-1; D remains ambiguous. The V end lost 6 bases, the J end lost 4 bases, and 12 bases lay between the germline ends. CDR3 length equals 13 residues. Germline lookup yields CDR1 MNHEY and CDR2 SVGEGT. The CDR3 bases are TGTGCCAGCAGGACGGCGTCGGGCACTGAAGCTTTCTTT. It encodes CASRTASGTEAFF.

This clonotype came up a few times. The rearrangement links TRBV20-1 to TRBJ2-1, with no clear D. The CDR3 extends over 12 amino acids. The germline V gene has CDR1 DFQATT and CDR2 SNEGSKA (reference sequence). Trimming shortened V by 0 bases and J by 5 bases, and 5 bases separated the two germline ends. CDR3 sequence: CSAREWHNEQFF. The CDR3 region has the DNA TGCAGTGCTAGAGAGTGGCACAATGAGCAGTTCTTC.

This rearrangement joins TRBV20-1 to TRBJ2-7, with 10 bases lining up with TRBD1. The CDR3 is 13 amino acids. Germline values: CDR1 DFQATT, CDR2 SNEGSKA (reference sequence). Unmatched junction bases numbered 6, after V lost 6 bases and J lost 4 bases. CDR3 in amino acids: CSAPTGGWYEQYF. In DNA, the CDR3 is TGCAGTGCACCGACAGGGGGCTGGTACGAGCAGTACTTC.

The sample holds many counts of this clonotype. The chain uses TRBV7-9 and TRBJ1-6; D gene uncertain. Germline V gene sequence: CDR1 SEHNR, CDR2 FQNEAQ (reference sequence). V lost 5 bases to trimming and J lost 5 bases, with 10 bases between them. The CDR3 length is 14 residues. The CDR3 reads CASSRGRNNSPLHF. For the CDR3, the DNA is TGTGCCAGCAGCAGAGGACGGAATAATTCACCCCTCCACTTT.

The genes are TRBV4-3 and TRBJ2-3, with D hard to call. V lost 1 base and J lost 0, with 11 bases in between. CDR3 length: 16 amino acids. From germline, CDR1 is LGHNA and CDR2 YSLEER. The CDR3 DNA reads TGCGCCAGCAGCCAAGGTCCCCACTCTAGCACAGATACGCAGTATTTT. It is translated as CASSQGPHSSTDTQYF.

The rearrangement joins TRBV7-2 to TRBJ1-1, with D maybe TRBD1 (5 bases). Trimming cost V 5 bases and J 7 bases, with 17 bases left between them. Germline assignment: CDR1 SGHTA and CDR2 FQGNSA. The CDR3 contains 14 residues. This chain's CDR3 is CASSPHPLTVEAFF. The CDR3 DNA sequence: TGTGCCAGCAGCCCTCACCCGCTGACAGTTGAAGCTTTCTTT. Looking up the rest from reference TRBV7-2 and TRBJ1-1 gives the full variable domain: GAGVSQSPSNKVTEKGKDVELRCDPISGHTALYWYRQSLGQGLEFLIYFQGNSAPDKSGLPSDRFSAERTGGSVSTLTIQRTQQEDSAVYLCASSPHPLTVEAFFGQGTRLTVV.

The chain uses TRBV29-1 and TRBJ2-1; D ambiguous. Trimming took 4 bases from V and 6 from J, leaving 13 bases between them. This CDR3 is 13 amino acids long. Per germline, CDR1 SQVTM and CDR2 ANQGSEA. Here the CDR3 DNA reads TGCAGCGTTGCTCTAGTTCCCCTCAATGAGCAGTTCTTC. This codes for CSVALVPLNEQFF.

This chain uses TRBV7-9 with TRBJ1-1, with D perhaps matching TRBD1 (6 bases). Germline-derived CDR1 and CDR2 are SEHNR and FQNEAQ (reference sequence). Trimming pared 5 bases from V and 1 base from J, leaving 17 bases between. The CDR3 loop spans 16 amino acids. The CDR3 spells CASSHPDRTGNTEAFF. The CDR3 DNA sequence: TGTGCCAGCAGCCACCCCGACAGGACCGGGAACACTGAAGCTTTCTTT.

The chain has TRBV28 and TRBJ2-1; D perhaps matches TRBD1 (6 bases). The V end was cut by 4 bases, the J end by 2 bases, with 18 bases between. CDR3 size: 17 residues. Germline CDR1 is MDHEN and CDR2 is SYDVKM. CDR3 sequence (DNA): TGTGCCAGCAGTTCGACAGGACTTACTATTCCCTACAATGAGCAGTTCTTC. It is translated as CASSSTGLTIPYNEQFF.

The V gene is TRBV28, the J gene TRBJ2-3; a possible D gene is TRBD2 (5 bases). The ends were cut back, 8 bases at V and 2 bases at J, with 14 bases in the middle. The CDR3 extends over 14 amino acids. CDR1 and CDR2 from the germline V gene are MDHEN and SYDVKM. CDR3 coding DNA: TGTGCCAGCCTGCCAGCGGAGTTCACAGATACGCAGTATTTT. Translation gives CASLPAEFTDTQYF.

Many counts were recorded for this clonotype. The chain links TRBV6-5 to TRBJ1-4; perhaps TRBD1 as D (6 bases). V dropped 2 bases and J dropped 7 bases, with 17 bases sitting between them. Germline loops: CDR1 MNHEY, CDR2 SVGAGI. CDR3 size: 16 residues. The CDR3 coding sequence is TGTGCCAGCAGTTACGGTCCAGGGGTCTACGCTGAAAAACTGTTTTTT. Translated: CASSYGPGVYAEKLFF.

This clonotype has a handful of counts. The chain links TRBV6-5 to TRBJ2-4; TRBD2 agrees at 10 bases. Looked up from germline, CDR1 is MNHEY and CDR2 is SVGAGI. The CDR3 sequence is 16 residues long. Trimming at V came to 6 bases and at J to 2 bases, leaving 7 bases not matched to a gene. DNA for the CDR3: TGTGCCAGCAGCTTAACTAGCGGGGTTACCAAAAACATTCAGTACTTC. This codes for CASSLTSGVTKNIQYF.

This clonotype occurred a few times. The gene calls are TRBV9 and TRBJ2-7; D may be TRBD1 (5 bases). CDR3 length equals 15 residues. The V gene lost 0 bases and the J gene lost 6 bases, with 16 bases spanning the gap. CDR1 is SGDLS, CDR2 YYNGEE, per germline. CDR3 DNA sequence: TGTGCCAGCAGCGTAGAGAGTTTTAGGGGTATCGAGCAGTACTTC. Translating it yields CASSVESFRGIEQYF.

The gene calls are TRBV7-2 and TRBJ2-7; weak D call: TRBD1 (6 bases). Trimming removed 5 bases at V and 3 bases at J, with 11 bases between. Germline CDR1 and CDR2: SGHTA and FQGNSA. The CDR3 covers 13 residues. The CDR3 spells CASSKSQGYEQYF. The CDR3 DNA is TGTGCCAGCAGCAAATCACAGGGCTACGAGCAGTACTTC. Full variable domain (remainder filled in from reference TRBV7-2 and TRBJ2-7): GAGVSQSPSNKVTEKGKDVELRCDPISGHTALYWYRQSLGQGLEFLIYFQGNSAPDKSGLPSDRFSAERTGGSVSTLTIQRTQQEDSAVYLCASSKSQGYEQYFGPGTRLTVT.